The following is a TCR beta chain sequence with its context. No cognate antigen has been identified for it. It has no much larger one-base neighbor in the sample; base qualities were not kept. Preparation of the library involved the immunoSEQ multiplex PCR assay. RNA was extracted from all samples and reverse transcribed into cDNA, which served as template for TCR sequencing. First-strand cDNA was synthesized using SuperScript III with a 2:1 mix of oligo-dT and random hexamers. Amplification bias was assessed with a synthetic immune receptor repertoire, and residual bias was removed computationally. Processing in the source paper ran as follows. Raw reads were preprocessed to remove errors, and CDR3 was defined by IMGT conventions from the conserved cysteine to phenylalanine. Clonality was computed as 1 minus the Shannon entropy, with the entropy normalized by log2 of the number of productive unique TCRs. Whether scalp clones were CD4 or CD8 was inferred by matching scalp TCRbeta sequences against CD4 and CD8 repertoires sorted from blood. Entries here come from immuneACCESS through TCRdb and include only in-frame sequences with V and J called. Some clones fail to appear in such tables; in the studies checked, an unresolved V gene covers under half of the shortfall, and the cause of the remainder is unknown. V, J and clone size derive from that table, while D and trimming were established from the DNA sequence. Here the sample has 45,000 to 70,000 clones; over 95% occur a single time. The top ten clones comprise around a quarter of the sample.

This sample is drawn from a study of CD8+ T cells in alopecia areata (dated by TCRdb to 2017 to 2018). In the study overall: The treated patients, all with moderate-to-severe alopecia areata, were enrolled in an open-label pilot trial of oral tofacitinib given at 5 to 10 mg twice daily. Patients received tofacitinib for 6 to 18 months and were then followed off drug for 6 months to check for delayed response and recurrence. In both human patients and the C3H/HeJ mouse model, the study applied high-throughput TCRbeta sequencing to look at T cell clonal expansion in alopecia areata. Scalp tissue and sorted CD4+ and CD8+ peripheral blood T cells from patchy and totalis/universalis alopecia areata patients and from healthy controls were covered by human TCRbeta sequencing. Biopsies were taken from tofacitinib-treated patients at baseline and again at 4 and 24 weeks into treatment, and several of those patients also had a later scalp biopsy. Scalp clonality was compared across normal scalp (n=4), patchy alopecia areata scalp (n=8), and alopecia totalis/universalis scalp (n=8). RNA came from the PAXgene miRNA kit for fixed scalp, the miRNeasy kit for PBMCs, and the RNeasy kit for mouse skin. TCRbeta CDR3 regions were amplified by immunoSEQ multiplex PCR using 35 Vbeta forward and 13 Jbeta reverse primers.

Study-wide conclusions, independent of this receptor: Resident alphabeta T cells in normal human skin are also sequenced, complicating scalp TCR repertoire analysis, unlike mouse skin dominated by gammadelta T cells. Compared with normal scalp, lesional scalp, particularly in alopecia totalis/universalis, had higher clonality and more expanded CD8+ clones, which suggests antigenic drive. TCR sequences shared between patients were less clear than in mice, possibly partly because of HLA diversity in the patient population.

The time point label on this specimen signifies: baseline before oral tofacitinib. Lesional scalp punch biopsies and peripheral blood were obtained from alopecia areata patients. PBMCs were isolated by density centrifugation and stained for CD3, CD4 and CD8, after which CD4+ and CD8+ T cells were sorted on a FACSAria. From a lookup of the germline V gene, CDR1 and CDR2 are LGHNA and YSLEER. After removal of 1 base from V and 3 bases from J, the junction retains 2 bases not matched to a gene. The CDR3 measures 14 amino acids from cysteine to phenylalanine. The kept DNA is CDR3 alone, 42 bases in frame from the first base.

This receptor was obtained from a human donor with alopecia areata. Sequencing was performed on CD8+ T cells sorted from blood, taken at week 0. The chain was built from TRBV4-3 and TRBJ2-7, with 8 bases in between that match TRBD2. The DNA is TGCGCCAGCAGCCAAGGGCGGGGGGTCTACGAGCAGTACTTC. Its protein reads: CASSQGRGVYEQYF.